The entry that follows covers one TCR beta chain sequence. Its cognate antigen is unknown. The source of the sample is a study of cytomegalovirus exposure and HLA in healthy donors. The CDR3 consists of 15 residues. Germline CDR1 and CDR2: MNHNS and SASEGT. V was cut by 2 bases and J by 8 bases, with 16 bases left in between. Study-wide results and caveats: No immune exposure information besides CMV serostatus was available.

The PCR ran on 60 Vbeta and 13 Jbeta primers. TCRdb's copy holds only in-frame clones and misses some; the assay was immunoSEQ multiplex PCR. The sample has around 40,000 clones, around 65% seen once. Sequenced input: PBMCs. The gene calls are TRBV6-1 and TRBJ1-3; TRBD1 is a possible D gene (6 bases). The sequence came from a human donor in good health. In nucleotides, the CDR3 is TGTGCCAGCAGTGAACGGCACAGGGCCTCGGACACCATATATTTT. It encodes CASSERHRASDTIYF.